This T cell receptor (beta chain) comes out of a study of blood T cell repertoires in COVID-19. About the study: PBMCs, B-cell-depleted T cells, or T cells were the source of the cDNA or gDNA that made up the material.

Profiled with immunoSEQ multiplex PCR; TCRdb holds only in-frame clones, not every one. The data hold some 66,000 clones, with just over 85% observed a single time. The germline V and J ends were trimmed by 1 base and 2 bases, with 11 bases remaining between them. The CDR3 length is 15 residues. Germline CDR1 KGHSH, CDR2 LQKENI. The specimen was peripheral blood. This sequence originates from a man aged 50 to 60 with active COVID-19. The chain joins TRBV18 to TRBJ2-5; D gene ambiguous. CDR3 in DNA: TGTGCCAGCTCACCACAGAGAGGCAATCAAGAGACCCAGTACTTC. This translates into CASSPQRGNQETQYF.